This T cell receptor beta chain was sequenced in a study of follicular helper T cells after annual influenza vaccination. Germline CDR1 SEHNR, CDR2 FQNEAQ (reference sequence). J lost 4 bases, V lost 1 base, and 6 bases had no gene match. The CDR3 covers 16 residues. Indicated time point: 2015-2016 season, 7 days after influenza vaccination. The assay was immunoSEQ multiplex PCR, and TCRdb's table has in-frame clones only and misses some. The profile covers 8,000 to 11,000 clones, with approximately 87% appearing a single time and roughly 0.37% taken by the ten largest. The source material was CXCR5- memory CD4+ T cells sorted from blood, sampled 7 days after influenza vaccination. The receptor was derived from an adult who received the influenza vaccine. The chain carries TRBV7-9 and TRBJ2-1; TRBD2 matches at 8 bases. CDR3 DNA sequence: TGTGCCAGCAGCTTAGAGGGGCGGGGGGCTTACAATGAGCAGTTCTTC. This codes for CASSLEGRGAYNEQFF.